Following are 21 T cell receptor beta chains from one sample sequenced in a study of blood T cell repertoires in COVID-19. Method: immunoSEQ multiplex PCR; TCRdb's copy keeps in-frame clones and lacks some. Of about 54,000 clones in the sample, over 75% were seen once. Sequencing was carried out using peripheral blood. The receptors were gathered from a woman aged 40 to 50 with active COVID-19.

The chain combines TRBV7-2 with TRBJ1-4, with D possibly TRBD1 on 6 matching bases. The CDR3 spans 19 residues. The V and J ends lost 1 base and 0 bases respectively, with 18 bases between them. In germline, CDR1 is SGHTA, CDR2 FQGNSA. In nucleotides, the CDR3 is TGTGCCAGCAGCTTAGAGGGGGTGGTCAGAACCACAACTAATGAAAAACTGTTTTTT. Its translation is CASSLEGVVRTTTNEKLFF.

This chain joins TRBV19 and TRBJ1-5; D is perhaps TRBD1 (5 bases). The CDR3 spans 16 residues. Per germline, CDR1 LNHDA and CDR2 SQIVND (reference sequence). V gave up 0 bases and J gave up 3 bases, with 12 bases separating them. The CDR3: CASSIDNAGNNQPQHF. The DNA of the CDR3 is TGTGCCAGTAGTATAGACAATGCAGGGAACAATCAGCCCCAGCATTTT.

This sequence joins TRBV7-2 and TRBJ2-7; unclear D gene. Between the trimmed V and J ends, which lost 1 base and 7 bases, there was a span of 14 bases. The germline gives CDR1 SGHTA, CDR2 FQGNSA. This CDR3 comprises 14 residues. The CDR3 is CASSLDTVVREQYF. CDR3 DNA: TGTGCCAGCAGCTTAGATACGGTGGTCCGTGAGCAGTACTTC. The variable domain in full, with the rest retrieved from reference TRBV7-2 and TRBJ2-7, is GAGVSQSPSNKVTEKGKDVELRCDPISGHTALYWYRQSLGQGLEFLIYFQGNSAPDKSGLPSDRFSAERTGGSVSTLTIQRTQQEDSAVYLCASSLDTVVREQYFGPGTRLTVT.

V is TRBV11-3 and J is TRBJ2-7; 12 positions agree with TRBD2. The CDR3 is made up of 16 amino acids. The V and J ends lost 1 base and 2 bases, in that order; junction bases with no gene match: 3. CDR1 and CDR2 (germline): SGHNT, YENEEA. CDR3 in amino acids: CASSLGTSGEAYEQYF. CDR3 DNA: TGTGCCAGCAGCTTAGGGACTAGCGGGGAGGCCTACGAGCAGTACTTC. Full variable domain (remainder filled in from reference TRBV11-3 and TRBJ2-7): EAGVVQSPRYKIIEKKQPVAFWCNPISGHNTLYWYLQNLGQGPELLIRYENEEAVDDSQLPKDRFSAERLKGVDSTLKIQPAELGDSAVYLCASSLGTSGEAYEQYFGPGTRLTVT.

Here the CDR3 DNA reads TGTGCCAGCAGCCAAGATACTAGCCCCGATACGCAGTATTTT. It is translated as CASSQDTSPDTQYF. This chain joins TRBV3-1 (or the pseudogene TRBV3-2) and TRBJ2-3; perhaps TRBD2 as D (6 bases). This CDR3 contains 14 residues. Trimming left V 0 bases short and J 6 bases short, with 10 bases between. Germline CDR1 LGHDT, CDR2 YNNKEL (reference sequence).

V and J are TRBV9 and TRBJ2-3; TRBD1 matches at 10 bases. The trim removed 4 bases at V and 4 bases at J, leaving 6 bases unmatched. CDR3 length equals 15 residues. CDR1 is SGDLS, CDR2 YYNGEE, per germline. The CDR3 reads CASSFGTGESDTQYF. CDR3 bases: TGTGCCAGCAGCTTTGGGACAGGGGAATCAGATACGCAGTATTTT.

CDR3 region: CASSWVRGGPSSTDTQYF. The CDR3 nucleotides are TGTGCCAGCAGCTGGGTGCGGGGGGGCCCTTCTTCCACAGATACGCAGTATTTT. The chain couples TRBV7-9 to TRBJ2-3; TRBD2 agrees at 9 bases. Germline lookup yields CDR1 SEHNR and CDR2 FQNEAQ (reference sequence). This CDR3 has 18 residues. V dropped 4 bases and J dropped 2; count of bases not matched to a gene: 13.

This clone was observed once. CDR3 nucleotide sequence: TGTGCCAGCTCACCGGGTGCCCCCGCGGCCGGGGAGCTGTTTTTT. This translates into CASSPGAPAAGELFF. The V call is TRBV18, the J call TRBJ2-2; D uncertain. Trimming left V 3 bases short and J 6 bases short, with 14 bases between. The CDR3 extends over 15 amino acids. Germline CDR1 is KGHSH and CDR2 is LQKENI. Variable domain in full (rest from reference TRBV18 and TRBJ2-2): NAGVMQNPRHLVRRRGQEARLRCSPMKGHSHVYWYRQLPEEGLKFMVYLQKENIIDESGMPKERFSAEFPKEGPSILRIQQVVRGDSAAYFCASSPGAPAAGELFFGEGSRLTVL.

The chain combines TRBV6-5 with TRBJ2-7, with TRBD1 identical over 7 bases. Germline lookup yields CDR1 MNHEY and CDR2 SVGAGI. The trim removed 6 bases at V and 3 bases at J, leaving 5 bases unmatched. This CDR3 comprises 13 residues. Here the CDR3 reads CASSRQGRYEQYF. CDR3 bases: TGTGCCAGCAGCCGACAGGGCCGCTACGAGCAGTACTTC.

This chain connects TRBV11-3 to TRBJ2-6; D call uncertain. The germline V gene encodes CDR1 SGHNT and CDR2 YENEEA. CDR3 length: 16 amino acids. Deletions cut 0 bases from V and 1 base from J, with 7 bases between. Written as DNA, the CDR3 is TGTGCCAGCAGCTTAGATTCAGTATCTGGGGCCAACGTCCTGACTTTC. It codes for CASSLDSVSGANVLTF.

The rearrangement joins TRBV15 to TRBJ2-5, with TRBD1 identical over 8 bases. The CDR3 has 16 residues. Unmatched junction bases numbered 10, after V lost 3 bases and J lost 4 bases. In germline, CDR1 is LNHNV, CDR2 YYDKDF (reference sequence). The DNA of the CDR3 is TGTGCCACCAGCAGGACAACTTCAGGGGGCGGAGAGACCCAGTACTTC. Residues: CATSRTTSGGGETQYF. Filled out from reference TRBV15 and TRBJ2-5, the complete variable domain reads DAMVIQNPRYQVTQFGKPVTLSCSQTLNHNVMYWYQQKSSQAPKLLFHYYDKDFNNEADTPDNFQSRRPNTSFCFLDIRSPGLGDTAMYLCATSRTTSGGGETQYFGPGTRLLVL.

V usage is TRBV9 and J usage is TRBJ1-1, with TRBD1 matching over 7 bases. The CDR3 totals 15 residues. Germline CDR1 is SGDLS and CDR2 is YYNGEE. The ends lost 2 bases at V and 5 bases at J; junction bases unmatched: 9. The CDR3 sequence is CASSVTPNRGTEAFF. CDR3 in DNA: TGTGCCAGCAGCGTCACTCCTAACAGGGGAACTGAAGCTTTCTTT. Full variable domain (remainder filled in from reference TRBV9 and TRBJ1-1): DSGVTQTPKHLITATGQRVTLRCSPRSGDLSVYWYQQSLDQGLQFLIQYYNGEERAKGNILERFSAQQFPDLHSELNLSSLELGDSALYFCASSVTPNRGTEAFFGQGTRLTVV.

V is TRBV6-1 and J is TRBJ2-5, with 7 bases aligning to TRBD2. With V trimmed by 0 bases and J by 1 base, 5 bases remained unmatched. The CDR3 sequence is 16 residues long. Germline V gene sequence: CDR1 MNHNS, CDR2 SASEGT. CDR3 loop: CASSEAPRGVQETQYF. CDR3 in DNA: TGTGCCAGCAGTGAAGCGCCCCGGGGGGTCCAAGAGACCCAGTACTTC.

The chain has TRBV5-1 and TRBJ2-7, with D unclear. The CDR3 loop spans 13 amino acids. Trimming took off 0 bases at V and 3 bases at J, with 7 bases between the two ends. Per germline, CDR1 SGHRS and CDR2 YFSETQ. The CDR3 region has the DNA TGCGCCAGCAGCTTGGAGAGGAACTACGAGCAGTACTTC. Translating it yields CASSLERNYEQYF.

V gene TRBV11-3 combines with J gene TRBJ2-5, with 9 bases aligning to TRBD2. The V gene end was trimmed by 0 bases and the J gene end by 7 bases; junction bases not matched to a gene: 6. Per the germline V gene, CDR1 is SGHNT and CDR2 is YENEEA. The CDR3 covers 15 residues. The CDR3 loop is CASSLENLAGSTQYF. The CDR3 region has the DNA TGTGCCAGCAGCTTAGAGAATCTAGCGGGGTCGACCCAGTACTTC.

The V call is TRBV2, the J call TRBJ2-7, with 8 bases matching TRBD1. With 5 bases clipped from V and 5 bases from J, the junction kept 8 bases outside the gene matches. Germline-derived CDR1 and CDR2 are SNHLY and FYNNEI. The length of the CDR3 is 14 residues. The DNA of the CDR3 is TGTGCCAGCAGTCTTTCCGGGACAGGAAACGAGCAGTACTTC. It yields the protein CASSLSGTGNEQYF.

The rearrangement uses TRBV12-5 and TRBJ2-7, with a tentative D call TRBD1 (5 bases). This CDR3 is 15 amino acids long. Germline values: CDR1 LGHNT, CDR2 FRNRAP. V dropped 6 bases and J dropped 2 bases, with 17 bases sitting between them. CDR3 in amino acids: CASGQRGRLTYEQYF. The CDR3 DNA sequence: TGTGCTAGTGGCCAAAGGGGCAGGTTAACCTACGAGCAGTACTTC.

This clone was counted a single time. The chain is built from TRBV20-1 and TRBJ1-2; 7 nucleotides align to TRBD1. Trimming cost V 3 bases and J 3 bases; bases outside gene matches: 4. Per the germline V gene, CDR1 is DFQATT and CDR2 is SNEGSKA (reference sequence). The CDR3 is 13 amino acids. CDR3 residues: CSASAGGYYGYTF. DNA of the CDR3: TGCAGTGCTAGTGCAGGGGGATACTATGGCTACACCTTC.

This chain joins TRBV6-5 and TRBJ1-3; TRBD1 matches at 7 bases. Trimming took 5 bases from V and 0 from J; bases not matched to a gene: 4. The germline V gene encodes CDR1 MNHEY and CDR2 SVGAGI. CDR3 length: 15 residues. The DNA of the CDR3 is TGTGCCAGCAGTAGGGACAGCTTCTCTGGAAACACCATATATTTT. Its translation: CASSRDSFSGNTIYF.

The chain uses TRBV19 and TRBJ2-5, with D tentatively TRBD1 (6 bases). The CDR3 is made up of 13 amino acids. Looked up from germline, CDR1 is LNHDA and CDR2 is SQIVND (reference sequence). Deletions cut 6 bases from V and 1 base from J, with 9 bases between. The CDR3 DNA sequence: TGTGCCAGTAGACAGGACAGCCAAGAGACCCAGTACTTC. It is translated as CASRQDSQETQYF.

The J gene is TRBJ2-5, the V gene TRBV4-1; 7 nucleotides agree with TRBD2. J gave up 1 base and V 4 bases, and 6 bases lay outside the gene matches. Germline CDR1 is MGHRA and CDR2 is YSYEKL. The CDR3 is made up of 15 amino acids. The CDR3 spells CASSPSGTFQETQYF. The CDR3 DNA reads as TGCGCCAGCAGCCCAAGCGGGACGTTCCAAGAGACCCAGTACTTC.